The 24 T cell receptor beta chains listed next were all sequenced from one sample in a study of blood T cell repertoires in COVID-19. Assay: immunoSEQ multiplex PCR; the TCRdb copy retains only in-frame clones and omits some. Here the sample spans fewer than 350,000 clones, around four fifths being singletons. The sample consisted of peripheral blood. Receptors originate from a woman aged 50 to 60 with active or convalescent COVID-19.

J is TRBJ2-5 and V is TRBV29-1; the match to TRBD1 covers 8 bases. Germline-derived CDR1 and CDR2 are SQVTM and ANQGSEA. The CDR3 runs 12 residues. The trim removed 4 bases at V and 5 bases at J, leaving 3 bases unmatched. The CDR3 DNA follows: TGCAGCGTTGGACAGGGGCCGGAGACCCAGTACTTC. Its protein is CSVGQGPETQYF. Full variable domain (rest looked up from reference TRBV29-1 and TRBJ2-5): SAVISQKPSRDICQRGTSLTIQCQVDSQVTMMFWYRQQPGQSLTLIATANQGSEATYESGFVIDKFPISRPNLTFSTLTVSNMSPEDSSIYLCSVGQGPETQYFGPGTRLLVL.

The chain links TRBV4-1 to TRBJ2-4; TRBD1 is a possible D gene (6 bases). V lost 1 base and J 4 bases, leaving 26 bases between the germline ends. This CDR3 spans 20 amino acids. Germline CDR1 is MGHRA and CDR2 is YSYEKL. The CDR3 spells CASSQGDRSGGPTPKNIQYF. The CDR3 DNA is TGCGCCAGCAGCCAAGGGGATCGATCTGGGGGCCCCACGCCAAAAAACATTCAGTACTTC.

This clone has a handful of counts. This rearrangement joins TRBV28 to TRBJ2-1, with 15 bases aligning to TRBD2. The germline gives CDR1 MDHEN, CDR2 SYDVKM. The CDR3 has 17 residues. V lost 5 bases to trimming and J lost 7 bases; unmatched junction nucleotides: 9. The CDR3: CASSSRTSGRALNEQFF. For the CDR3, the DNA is TGTGCCAGCAGTAGTAGGACTAGCGGGAGGGCCTTAAATGAGCAGTTCTTC.

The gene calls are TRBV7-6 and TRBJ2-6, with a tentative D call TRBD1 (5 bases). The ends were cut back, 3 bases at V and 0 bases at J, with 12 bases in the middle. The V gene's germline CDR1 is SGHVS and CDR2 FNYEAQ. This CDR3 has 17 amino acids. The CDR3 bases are TGTGCCAGCAGCTTCGAAGGGGTCAACTCTGGGGCCAACGTCCTGACTTTC. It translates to CASSFEGVNSGANVLTF. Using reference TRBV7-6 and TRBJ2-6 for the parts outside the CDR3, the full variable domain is GAGVSQSPRYKVTKRGQDVALRCDPISGHVSLYWYRQALGQGPEFLTYFNYEAQQDKSGLPNDRFSAERPEGSISTLTIQRTEQRDSAMYRCASSFEGVNSGANVLTFGAGSRLTVL.

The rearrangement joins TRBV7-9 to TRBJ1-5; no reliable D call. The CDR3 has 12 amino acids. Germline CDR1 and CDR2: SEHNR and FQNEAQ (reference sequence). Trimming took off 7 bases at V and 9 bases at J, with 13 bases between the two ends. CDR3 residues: CASTLGLGPQHF. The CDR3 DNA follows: TGTGCCAGCACCCTCGGACTTGGGCCCCAGCATTTT.

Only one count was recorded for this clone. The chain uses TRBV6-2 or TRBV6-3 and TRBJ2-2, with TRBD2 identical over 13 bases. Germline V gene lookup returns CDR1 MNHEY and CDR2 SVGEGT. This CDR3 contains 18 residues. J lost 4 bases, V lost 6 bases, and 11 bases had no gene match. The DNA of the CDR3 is TGTGCCAGCAGCCGAGGGACTAGCGGGACCCCGCTCACCGGGGAGCTGTTTTTT. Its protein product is CASSRGTSGTPLTGELFF.

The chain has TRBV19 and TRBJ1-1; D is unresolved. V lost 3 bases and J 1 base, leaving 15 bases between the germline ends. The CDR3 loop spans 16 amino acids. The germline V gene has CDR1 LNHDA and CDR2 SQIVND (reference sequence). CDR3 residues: CASSMRFGEGNTEAFF. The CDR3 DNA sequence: TGTGCCAGTAGTATGCGATTCGGGGAGGGGAACACTGAAGCTTTCTTT.

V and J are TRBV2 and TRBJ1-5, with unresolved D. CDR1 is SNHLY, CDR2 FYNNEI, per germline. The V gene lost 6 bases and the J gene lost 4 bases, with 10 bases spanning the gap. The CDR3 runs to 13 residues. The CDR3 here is CASRNQWNQPQHF. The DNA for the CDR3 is TGTGCCAGCAGAAACCAGTGGAATCAGCCCCAGCATTTT.

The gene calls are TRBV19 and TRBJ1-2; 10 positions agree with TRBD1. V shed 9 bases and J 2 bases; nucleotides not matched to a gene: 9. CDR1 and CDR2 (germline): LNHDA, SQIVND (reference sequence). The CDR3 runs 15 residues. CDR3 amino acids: CASGVRDRGNYGYTF. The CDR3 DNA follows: TGTGCCAGCGGGGTCCGGGACAGGGGAAACTATGGCTACACCTTC. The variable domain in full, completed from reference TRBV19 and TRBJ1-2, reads DGGITQSPKYLFRKEGQNVTLSCEQNLNHDAMYWYRQDPGQGLRLIYYSQIVNDFQKGDIAEGYSVSREKKESFPLTVTSAQKNPTAFYLCASGVRDRGNYGYTFGSGTRLTVV.

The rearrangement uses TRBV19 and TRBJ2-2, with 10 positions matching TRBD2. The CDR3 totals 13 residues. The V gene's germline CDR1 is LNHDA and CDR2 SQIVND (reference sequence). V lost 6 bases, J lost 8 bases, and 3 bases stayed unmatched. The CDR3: CASRFSGRGELFF. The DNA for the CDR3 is TGTGCCAGTAGATTTAGCGGGAGGGGGGAGCTGTTTTTT. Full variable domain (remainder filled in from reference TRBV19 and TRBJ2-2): DGGITQSPKYLFRKEGQNVTLSCEQNLNHDAMYWYRQDPGQGLRLIYYSQIVNDFQKGDIAEGYSVSREKKESFPLTVTSAQKNPTAFYLCASRFSGRGELFFGEGSRLTVL.

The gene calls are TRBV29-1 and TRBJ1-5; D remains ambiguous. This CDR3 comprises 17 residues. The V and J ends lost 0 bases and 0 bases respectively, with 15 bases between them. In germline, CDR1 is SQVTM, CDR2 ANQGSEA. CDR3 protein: CSVEEELGGFSNQPQHF. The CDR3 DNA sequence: TGCAGCGTTGAAGAAGAATTAGGAGGCTTTAGCAATCAGCCCCAGCATTTT.

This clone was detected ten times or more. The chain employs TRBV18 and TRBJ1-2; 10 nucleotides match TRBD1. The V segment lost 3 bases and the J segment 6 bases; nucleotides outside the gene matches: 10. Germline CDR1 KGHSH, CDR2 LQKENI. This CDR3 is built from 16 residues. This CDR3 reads CASSPVATGGRDGYTF. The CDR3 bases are TGTGCCAGCTCACCCGTCGCGACAGGGGGCAGGGATGGCTACACCTTC. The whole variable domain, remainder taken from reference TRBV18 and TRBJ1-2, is NAGVMQNPRHLVRRRGQEARLRCSPMKGHSHVYWYRQLPEEGLKFMVYLQKENIIDESGMPKERFSAEFPKEGPSILRIQQVVRGDSAAYFCASSPVATGGRDGYTFGSGTRLTVV.

Here the CDR3 reads CSVEGLAGEYNEQFF. Written as DNA, the CDR3 is TGCAGCGTTGAAGGTCTAGCGGGAGAATACAATGAGCAGTTCTTC. This sequence joins TRBV29-1 and TRBJ2-1; TRBD2 matches 10 bases. V shed 1 base, J shed 4 bases, and the junction held 4 bases outside the gene matches. The CDR3 runs to 15 residues. In germline, CDR1 is SQVTM, CDR2 ANQGSEA.

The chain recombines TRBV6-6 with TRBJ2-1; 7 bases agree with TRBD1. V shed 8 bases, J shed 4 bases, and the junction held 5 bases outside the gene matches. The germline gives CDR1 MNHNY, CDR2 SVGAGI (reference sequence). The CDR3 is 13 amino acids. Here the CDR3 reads CASWDSLYNEQFF. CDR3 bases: TGTGCCAGCTGGGACAGCCTTTACAATGAGCAGTTCTTC.

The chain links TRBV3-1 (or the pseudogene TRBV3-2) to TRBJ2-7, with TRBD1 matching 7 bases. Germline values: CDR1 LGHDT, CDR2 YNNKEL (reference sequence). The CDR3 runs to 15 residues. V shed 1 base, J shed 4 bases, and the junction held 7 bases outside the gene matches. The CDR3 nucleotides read TGTGCCAGCAGCCAAGGGTGGGACAGATTTTACGAGCAGTACTTC. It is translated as CASSQGWDRFYEQYF.

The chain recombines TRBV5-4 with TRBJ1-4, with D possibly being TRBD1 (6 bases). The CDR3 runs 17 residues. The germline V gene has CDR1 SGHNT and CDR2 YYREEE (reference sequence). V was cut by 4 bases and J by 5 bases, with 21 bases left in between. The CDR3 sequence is CASSRDRTIGLNEKLFF. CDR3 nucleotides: TGTGCCAGCAGCCGAGACAGGACAATTGGTCTGAATGAAAAACTGTTTTTT.

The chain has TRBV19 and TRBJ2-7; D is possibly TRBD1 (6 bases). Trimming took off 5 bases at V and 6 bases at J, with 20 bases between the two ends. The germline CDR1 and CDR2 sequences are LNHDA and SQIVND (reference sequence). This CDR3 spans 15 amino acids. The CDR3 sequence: CASSPLQGVTAEQYF. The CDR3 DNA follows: TGTGCCAGTAGTCCCCTACAGGGAGTAACTGCCGAGCAGTACTTC.

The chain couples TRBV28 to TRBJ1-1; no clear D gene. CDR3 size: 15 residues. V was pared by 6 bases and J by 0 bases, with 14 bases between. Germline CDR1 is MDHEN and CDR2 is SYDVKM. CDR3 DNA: TGTGCCAGCAGCTCCTTCGGGGTTATGAACACTGAAGCTTTCTTT. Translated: CASSSFGVMNTEAFF.

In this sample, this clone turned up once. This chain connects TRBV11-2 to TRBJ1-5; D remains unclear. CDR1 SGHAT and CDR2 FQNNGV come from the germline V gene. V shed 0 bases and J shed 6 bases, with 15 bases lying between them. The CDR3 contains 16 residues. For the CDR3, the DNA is TGTGCCAGCAGCTTAGACGGGAGCCTTTGGGGTCAGCCCCAGCATTTT. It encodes CASSLDGSLWGQPQHF.

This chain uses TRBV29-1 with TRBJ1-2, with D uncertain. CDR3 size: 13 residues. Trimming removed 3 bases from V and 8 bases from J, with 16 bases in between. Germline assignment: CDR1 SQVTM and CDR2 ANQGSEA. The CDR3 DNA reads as TGCAGCGTTGAGGGGATAGGGAGAGGGGGCTACACCTTC. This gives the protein CSVEGIGRGGYTF.

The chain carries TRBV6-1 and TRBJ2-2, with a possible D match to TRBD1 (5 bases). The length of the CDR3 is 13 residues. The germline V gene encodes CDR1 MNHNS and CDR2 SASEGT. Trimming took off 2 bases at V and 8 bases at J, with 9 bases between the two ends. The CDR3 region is CASSEIRVGELFF. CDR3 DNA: TGTGCCAGCAGTGAAATCAGGGTAGGGGAGCTGTTTTTT.

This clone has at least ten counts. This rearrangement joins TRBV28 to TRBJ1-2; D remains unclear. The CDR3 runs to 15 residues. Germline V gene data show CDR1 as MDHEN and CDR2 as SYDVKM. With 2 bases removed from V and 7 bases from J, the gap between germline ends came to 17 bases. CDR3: CASSLGAVAEGGYTF. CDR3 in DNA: TGTGCCAGCAGTTTAGGAGCTGTCGCAGAGGGTGGCTACACCTTC.

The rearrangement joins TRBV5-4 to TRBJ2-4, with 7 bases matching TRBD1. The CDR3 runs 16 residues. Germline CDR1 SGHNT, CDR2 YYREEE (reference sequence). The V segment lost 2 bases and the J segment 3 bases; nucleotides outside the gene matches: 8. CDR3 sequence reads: CASSLRGPGSKNIQYF. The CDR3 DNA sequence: TGTGCCAGCAGCTTAAGGGGGCCAGGGAGCAAAAACATTCAGTACTTC.

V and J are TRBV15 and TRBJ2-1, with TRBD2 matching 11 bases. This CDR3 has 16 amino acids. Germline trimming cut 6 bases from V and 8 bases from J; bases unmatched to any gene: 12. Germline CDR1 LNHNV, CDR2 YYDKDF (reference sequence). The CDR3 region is CATRQLAGERYDEQFF. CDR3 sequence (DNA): TGTGCCACCAGGCAACTAGCGGGAGAACGATATGATGAGCAGTTCTTC. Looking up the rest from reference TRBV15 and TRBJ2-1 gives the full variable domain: DAMVIQNPRYQVTQFGKPVTLSCSQTLNHNVMYWYQQKSSQAPKLLFHYYDKDFNNEADTPDNFQSRRPNTSFCFLDIRSPGLGDTAMYLCATRQLAGERYDEQFFGPGTRLTVL.